These T cell receptor beta chains were read from a single sample in a study of early T cells in non-severe SARS-CoV-2 infection. TCRdb independently ran MiXCR on the 5' RACE reads; one entry per CDR3 protein. The table has tens of thousands of distinct CDR3 sequences, approximately 6.2% seen once. The material sequenced was whole blood. The receptors were sampled from an adult who was a healthcare worker with PCR-confirmed SARS-CoV-2 infection or an uninfected control (not recorded which). The CDR3 runs from the conserved cysteine through the conserved F or W. The order of the fields is J gene, D gene, clone size, V gene, CDR3 protein, CDR3 DNA. The D gene is left open where the match is weak. Some rows mark clone size as missing; the rest say once, few, many or name a class of expanded clone.

TRBJ2-3,.,.,TRBV20-1,CSRPRGKGTDTQYF,TGCAGTCGGCCCAGGGGAAAGGGCACAGATACGCAGTATTTT
TRBJ2-1,TRBD2,.,TRBV19,CASSMRTSGGRNEQFF,TGTGCCAGTAGTATGAGGACTAGCGGTGGGAGGAATGAGCAGTTCTTC
TRBJ2-1,.,many,TRBV7-7,CASSFSSGAGGNEQFF,TGTGCTAGCAGCTTCTCGTCGGGGGCCGGAGGCAATGAGCAGTTCTTC
TRBJ2-5,TRBD2,.,TRBV5-6,CASSMGLAGFGPETQYF,TGTGCCAGCAGCATGGGACTAGCGGGGTTTGGACCGGAGACCCAGTACTTC
TRBJ2-1,.,few,TRBV28,CASSLGYKQFF,TGTGCCAGTAGTTTAGGGTATAAGCAGTTCTTC
TRBJ2-7,.,many,TRBV5-6,CASSLWSVFYEQYF,TGTGCCAGCAGCTTGTGGTCAGTCTTCTACGAGCAGTACTTC
TRBJ2-2,.,many,TRBV14,CASRRQGNTGELFF,TGTGCCAGCAGACGCCAGGGGAACACCGGGGAGCTGTTTTTT
TRBJ1-6,.,many,TRBV20-1,CSARTPRDVTNSPLHF,TGCAGTGCTAGAACACCCCGGGACGTAACAAATTCACCCCTCCACTTT
TRBJ2-4,TRBD1,many,TRBV28,CASSRQGASIQYF,TGTGCCAGCAGCAGACAGGGGGCAAGCATTCAGTACTTC
TRBJ2-5,TRBD1,many,TRBV5-1,CASSSLRGTGSQETQYF,TGCGCCAGCAGCTCGTTGAGAGGGACAGGTAGCCAAGAGACCCAGTACTTC
TRBJ1-6,TRBD1,few,TRBV27,CASSSGTGGWYNSPLHF,TGTGCCAGCAGTTCCGGGACAGGGGGCTGGTATAATTCACCCCTCCACTTT
TRBJ1-6,.,.,TRBV7-2,CASSLQGLQTPNSPLHF,TGTGCCAGCAGCTTGCAGGGTCTACAAACCCCGAATTCACCCCTCCACTTT
TRBJ1-5,.,.,TRBV30,CAWSASRQFF,TGTGCCTGGAGTGCCAGCAGGCAGTTCTTT
TRBJ2-5,.,many,TRBV7-6,CASSDRLETQYF,TGTGCCAGCAGCGACCGTCTTGAGACCCAGTACTTC
TRBJ1-6,TRBD1,many,TRBV4-3,CASSQDPGTGNSPLHF,TGCGCCAGCAGCCAAGATCCCGGGACAGGGAATTCACCCCTCCACTTT
TRBJ1-1,.,many,TRBV29-1,CSVETIGAFF,TGCAGCGTTGAAACTATAGGGGCTTTCTTT
TRBJ2-3,.,few,TRBV7-6,CASSLGGTDTQYF,TGTGCCAGCAGCTTAGGTGGCACAGATACGCAGTATTTT
TRBJ2-2,.,.,TRBV5-1,CASSLVQVDTGELFF,TGCGCCAGCAGCTTGGTGCAGGTGGACACCGGGGAGCTGTTTTTT
TRBJ2-7,TRBD1,.,TRBV5-1,CASSISPGQPYEQYF,TGCGCCAGCAGCATTAGTCCGGGACAGCCCTACGAGCAGTACTTC
TRBJ1-6,.,few,TRBV4-3,CASSQVGQGRSPLHF,TGCGCCAGCAGCCAAGTCGGTCAGGGAAGGTCACCCCTCCACTTT
TRBJ2-2,.,.,TRBV25-1,CASSEYFGELFF,TGTGCCAGCAGTGAATATTTCGGGGAGCTGTTTTTT
TRBJ1-5,.,few,TRBV19,CASSIFRDSNQPQHF,TGTGCCAGTAGTATTTTCCGGGATAGCAATCAGCCCCAGCATTTT
TRBJ2-7,.,many,TRBV4-3,CASSQEAGGFYEQYF,TGCGCCAGCAGCCAAGAAGCAGGAGGTTTCTACGAGCAGTACTTC
TRBJ1-1,.,many,TRBV12-3/TRBV12-4,CASSPSLTGGAEAFF,TGTGCCAGCAGTCCGAGCCTGACAGGTGGTGCTGAAGCTTTCTTT
TRBJ1-2,.,few,TRBV7-6,CASSVALSGPLYGYTF,TGTGCCAGCAGCGTAGCACTATCGGGACCCCTCTATGGCTACACCTTC
TRBJ2-3,TRBD2,many,TRBV10-1,CASISPAGASTDTQYF,TGCGCCAGCATTTCTCCAGCGGGGGCTAGCACAGATACGCAGTATTTT
TRBJ2-3,.,many,TRBV7-9,CASSLTDGGTQYF,TGTGCCAGCAGCCTCACAGACGGGGGTACGCAGTATTTT
TRBJ2-3,.,many,TRBV2,CASSPDLTDTQYF,TGTGCCAGCAGCCCGGACCTCACAGATACGCAGTATTTT
TRBJ2-7,.,many,TRBV12-3/TRBV12-4,CASSLGVVAYEQYF,TGTGCCAGCAGTTTAGGAGTGGTTGCCTACGAGCAGTACTTC
TRBJ2-3,TRBD1,many,TRBV20-1,CSAYRDRSTDTQYF,TGCAGTGCTTACAGGGACAGAAGCACAGATACGCAGTATTTT
TRBJ2-5,TRBD1,.,TRBV10-3,CAIGDSQDNQYF,TGTGCCATCGGGGACAGCCAAGATAACCAGTACTTC
TRBJ2-1,TRBD2,many,TRBV12-3/TRBV12-4,CASSRRGSGGGEQFF,TGTGCCAGCAGCCGCCGGGGTAGCGGGGGTGGGGAGCAGTTCTTC
TRBJ2-5,TRBD1,.,TRBV27,CASSLLGQDQETQYF,TGTGCCAGCAGTTTACTAGGACAGGACCAAGAGACCCAGTACTTC